This T cell receptor (beta chain) derives from a study of beta chain features in type 1 diabetes. Regarding the study as a whole: All four CD4+ subsets from Type 1 diabetes patients carried moderately but significantly shorter TCRB CDR3s.

On this clone: Its cognate antigen is unknown.

cDNA synthesis used the whole RNA isolate, giving expressed TCRB sequences. Using immunoSEQ multiplex PCR, the repertoire was profiled, and TCRdb retains in-frame clones only, with some absent. The sample carries approximately 160,000 clones, approximately 10% recorded once. Germline V gives CDR1 MDHEN, CDR2 SYDVKM. The ends lost 2 bases at V and 4 bases at J; junction bases unmatched: 9. The CDR3 runs to 16 residues. The chain uses TRBV28 and TRBJ2-7; 9 bases map to TRBD2. The TCR comes from a man between 25 and 39 years old with type 1 diabetes. The sequencing input was central memory CD4+ T cells from blood. CDR3 amino acids: CASSLEKGGRAYEQYF. In DNA, the CDR3 is TGTGCCAGCAGTTTAGAGAAGGGCGGGAGGGCTTACGAGCAGTACTTC.